This T cell receptor beta chain came from a study of T cell repertoires in cytomegalovirus infection. Study information: Public TCR beta signatures were indicative of both CMV infection and a matching HLA type. Findings of the study overall: People with CMV and the relevant HLA were identified by cumulative public TCR beta family frequency. Dominant in the ex vivo response were TCR beta clonotypes restricted by HLA-C and specific for CMV.

There are 16 residues in the CDR3. Germline V gene lookup returns CDR1 LGHNA and CDR2 YNFKEQ. Trimming took off 0 bases at V and 4 bases at J, with 12 bases between the two ends. Notes on this clonotype: Its antigen is unknown.

From the reads, TCRdb called clonotypes with MiXCR, one entry per CDR3 protein. The profile shows about 210,000 distinct CDR3 sequences, 6.5% of them singletons. Specimen: PBMCs. This chain uses TRBV4-2 with TRBJ1-4, with a weak D call TRBD1 (5 bases). The sequence derives from a human donor in good health (CMV status not recorded). Some clones in this sample may be carry-over from other donors' samples. CDR3 in amino acids: CASSQDRGVINEKLFF. CDR3 nucleotide sequence: TGTGCCAGCAGCCAAGATCGAGGGGTTATTAATGAAAAACTGTTTTTT.